One TCR beta chain is described in this entry. This sample stems from a study of blood T cell repertoires in COVID-19. This CDR3 comprises 13 residues. Looked up from germline, CDR1 is LGHDT and CDR2 is YNNKEL (reference sequence). The V segment lost 10 bases and the J segment 1 base; nucleotides outside the gene matches: 3. Sequenced by immunoSEQ multiplex PCR; TCRdb stores in-frame clones only, minus some. The sample consists of some 420,000 clones, around 91% of them appearing once. Two negative PCRs, clearance, or symptom resolution had been documented for recovered Cohort 3 donors. The chain combines TRBV3-1 (or the pseudogene TRBV3-2) with TRBJ2-3; 9 bases line up with TRBD2. Sample: PBMCs or T cells enriched from blood (not recorded which). This clonotype was obtained from a man aged 25-45 years who had recovered from COVID-19. Here the CDR3 reads CAIQREGTDTQYF. The CDR3 coding sequence is TGTGCCATCCAGCGGGAGGGCACAGATACGCAGTATTTT.